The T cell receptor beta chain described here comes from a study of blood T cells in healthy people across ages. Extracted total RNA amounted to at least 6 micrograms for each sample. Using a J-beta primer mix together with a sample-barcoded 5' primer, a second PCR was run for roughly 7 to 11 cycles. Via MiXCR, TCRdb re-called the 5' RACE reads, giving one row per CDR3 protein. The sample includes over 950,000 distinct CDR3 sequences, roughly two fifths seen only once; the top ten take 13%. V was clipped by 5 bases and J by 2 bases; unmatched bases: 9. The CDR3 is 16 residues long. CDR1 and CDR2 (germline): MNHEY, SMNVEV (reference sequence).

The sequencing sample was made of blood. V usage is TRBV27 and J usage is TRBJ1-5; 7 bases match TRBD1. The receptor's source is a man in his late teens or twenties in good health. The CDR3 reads CASSPKRQGRNQPQHF. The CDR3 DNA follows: TGTGCCAGCAGTCCAAAGAGACAGGGCCGCAATCAGCCCCAGCATTTT.